The rows below give T cell receptor beta chains drawn from one sample of a study of post-analysis software for immune sequencing data. Each CDR3 protein is one row after TCRdb ran MiXCR on the PCR reads. The table shows about half a million distinct CDR3 sequences, with under 55% occurring only once. Source material: blood. These receptors were obtained from a girl aged 5-17 years with multiple sclerosis. Both conserved end residues are part of each CDR3. Each record gives: clone size, V gene, J gene, D gene, CDR3 DNA, CDR3 protein. A D gene is named only where the DNA matches it firmly. Clone size is shown for a subset of rows, as once, few, many or a class of expanded clone.

size: few; V: TRBV20-1; J: TRBJ2-7; D: .; DNA: TGCAGTGCTAGAACGGGACCAATTTACGAGCAGTACTTC; CDR3: CSARTGPIYEQYF
size: .; V: TRBV15; J: TRBJ2-1; D: .; DNA: TGTGCCTCATCAGTAGCCAGCCGAATTAACAATGAGCAGTTCTTC; CDR3: CASSVASRINNEQFF
size: .; V: TRBV2; J: TRBJ1-4; D: TRBD1; DNA: TGTGCCAGCAGCACAGGGGCAACTAATGAAAAACTGTTTTTT; CDR3: CASSTGATNEKLFF
size: .; V: TRBV18; J: TRBJ2-7; D: TRBD2; DNA: TGTGCCAGCTCACCACTAACGCGGGAGGGCGAGCAGTACTTC; CDR3: CASSPLTREGEQYF
size: few; V: TRBV7-9; J: TRBJ2-1; D: .; DNA: TGTGCCAGCAGTGCAAACTACAATGAGCAGTTCTTC; CDR3: CASSANYNEQFF
size: .; V: TRBV28; J: TRBJ2-1; D: .; DNA: TGTGCCAGCAGTTCTCCGGGGTTATCCTACAATGAGCAGTTCTTC; CDR3: CASSSPGLSYNEQFF
size: .; V: TRBV29-1; J: TRBJ2-6; D: .; DNA: TGCAGCGTTGAAGATCGGGACGGAGCTTACTCTGGGGCCAACGTCCTGACTTTC; CDR3: CSVEDRDGAYSGANVLTF
size: few; V: TRBV7-3; J: TRBJ2-5; D: .; DNA: TGTGCCAGCAGCTTAACGCAGGGGGGAGAGACCCAGTACTTC; CDR3: CASSLTQGGETQYF
size: .; V: TRBV20-1; J: TRBJ1-2; D: .; DNA: TGCAGTGCTAGTCGGGATGCCTATGGCTACACCTTC; CDR3: CSASRDAYGYTF
size: .; V: TRBV10-3; J: TRBJ1-1; D: .; DNA: TGTGCCATCAGGCCGGGACCGCAACCTGAGGCTTTCTTT; CDR3: CAIRPGPQPEAFF
size: .; V: TRBV7-2; J: TRBJ2-7; D: TRBD1; DNA: TGTGCCAGCAGCTTAGGGGGTGGGACAGGGAATTCCTACGAGCAGTACTTC; CDR3: CASSLGGGTGNSYEQYF
size: once; V: TRBV7-2; J: TRBJ2-4; D: .; DNA: TGTGCCAGCAGCTTAGTCGTGTTGAACATTCAGTACTTC; CDR3: CASSLVVLNIQYF
size: .; V: TRBV6-1; J: TRBJ2-5; D: TRBD2; DNA: TGTGCCAGCAGGGATAGCGGGAAAGAGACCCAGTACTTC; CDR3: CASRDSGKETQYF
size: .; V: TRBV18; J: TRBJ2-1; D: .; DNA: TGTGCCAGCTCCGTTCCAGGAGTTGACAATGAGCAGTTCTTC; CDR3: CASSVPGVDNEQFF
size: few; V: TRBV12-3/TRBV12-4; J: TRBJ2-7; D: TRBD2; DNA: TGTGCCAGCAGTTTAGTGTTGGACGCCAGGGACTACTACGAGCAGTACTTC; CDR3: CASSLVLDARDYYEQYF